This TCR beta chain was sequenced in a study of T cells after yellow fever vaccination. CDR3 length equals 15 residues. The ends lost 0 bases at V and 0 bases at J; junction bases unmatched: 2. CDR1 and CDR2 (germline): MNHEY, SVGEGT. This clonotype was observed at least ten times. A single record per CDR3 protein comes from TCRdb applying MiXCR to the 5' RACE reads. Of about 30,000 distinct CDR3 sequences listed, 4% to 4.5% are singletons. This chain links TRBV6-2 or TRBV6-3 with TRBJ2-7, with 7 bases lining up with TRBD1. This TCR came from a man aged 30-40 years who received the YFV17D yellow fever vaccine. Sample: CD8+ T cells sorted from PBMCs, taken 5 days after the yellow fever booster vaccination. The CDR3 protein is CASSYSTGNSYEQYF. The CDR3 coding sequence is TGTGCCAGCAGTTACTCGACAGGGAACTCCTACGAGCAGTACTTC.